This record covers a single TCR beta chain. During active infection, Seattle patients enrolled and were then monitored through disease. CDR3 length: 14 amino acids. V lost 7 bases to trimming and J lost 4 bases, with 16 bases between them. Germline CDR1 is MNHEY and CDR2 is SVGAGI. In the original processing: Nucleated cell number was recorded as an estimate derived from reference gene primer amplification. The data were produced by immunoSEQ multiplex PCR, yet TCRdb's version contains in-frame clones alone and is incomplete. The V and J calls and clone size are taken from that table; D and trimming were inferred from the DNA. The sample lists about 270,000 clones; about 90% were seen once. This entry belongs to a study of blood T cell repertoires in COVID-19. About the study: The samples span acute and convalescent COVID-19 from the United States, Italy and Spain. T cells, B-cell-depleted T cells, or PBMCs provided the cDNA or gDNA that served as material.

The sequence derives from a woman aged 25 to 39 with COVID-19, enrolled during active disease. Sequencing was carried out using peripheral blood. V gene TRBV6-5 combines with J gene TRBJ1-1; perhaps TRBD1 as D (5 bases). CDR3 nucleotides: TGTGCCAGCAAAGTCCCTGGGGGAGGCACTGAAGCTTTCTTT. It specifies CASKVPGGGTEAFF.